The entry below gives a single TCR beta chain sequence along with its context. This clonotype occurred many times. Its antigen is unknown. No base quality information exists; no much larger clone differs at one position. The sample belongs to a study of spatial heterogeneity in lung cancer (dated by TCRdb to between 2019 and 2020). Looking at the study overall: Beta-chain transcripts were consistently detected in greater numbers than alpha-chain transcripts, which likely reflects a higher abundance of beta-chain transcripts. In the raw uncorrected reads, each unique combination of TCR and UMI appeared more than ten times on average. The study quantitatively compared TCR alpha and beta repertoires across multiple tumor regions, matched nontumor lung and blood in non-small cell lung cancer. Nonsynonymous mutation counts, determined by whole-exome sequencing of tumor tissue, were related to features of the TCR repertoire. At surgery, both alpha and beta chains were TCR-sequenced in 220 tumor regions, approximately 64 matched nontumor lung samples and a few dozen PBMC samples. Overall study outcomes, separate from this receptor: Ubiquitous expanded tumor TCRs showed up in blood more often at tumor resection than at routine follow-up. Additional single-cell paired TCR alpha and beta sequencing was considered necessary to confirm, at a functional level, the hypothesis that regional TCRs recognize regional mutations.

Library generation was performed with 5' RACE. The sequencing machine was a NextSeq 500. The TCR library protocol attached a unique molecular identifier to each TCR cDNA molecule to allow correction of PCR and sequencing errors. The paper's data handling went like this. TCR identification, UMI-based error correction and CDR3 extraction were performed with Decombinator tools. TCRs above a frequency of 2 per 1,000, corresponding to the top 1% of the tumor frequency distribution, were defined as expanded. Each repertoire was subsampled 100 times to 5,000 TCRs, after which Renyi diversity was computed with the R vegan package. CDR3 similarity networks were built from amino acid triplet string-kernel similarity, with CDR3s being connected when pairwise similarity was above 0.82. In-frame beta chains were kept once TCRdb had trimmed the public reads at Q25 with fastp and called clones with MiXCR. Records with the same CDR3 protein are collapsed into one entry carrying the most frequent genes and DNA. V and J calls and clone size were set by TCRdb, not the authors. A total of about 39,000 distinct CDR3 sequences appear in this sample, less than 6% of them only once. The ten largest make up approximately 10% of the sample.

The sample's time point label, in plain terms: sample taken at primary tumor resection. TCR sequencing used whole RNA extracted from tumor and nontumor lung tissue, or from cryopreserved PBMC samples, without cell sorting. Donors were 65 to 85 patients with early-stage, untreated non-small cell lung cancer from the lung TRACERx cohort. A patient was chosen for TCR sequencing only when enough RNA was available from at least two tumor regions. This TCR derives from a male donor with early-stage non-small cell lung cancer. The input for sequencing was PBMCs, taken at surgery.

The nucleotide sequence reads as follows: TGTGCCAGCAGCCCTTGGACGGGTTCCTACGAGCAGTACTTC. This translates into CASSPWTGSYEQYF. The rearranged segments are TRBV13 and TRBJ2-7; the D gene is unclear. The CDR3 goes from the cysteine to the phenylalanine over 14 residues. The CDR3 DNA has 42 bases and is translated from base 1. The germline V gene (reference sequence) supplies CDR1 PRHDT and CDR2 FYEKMQ. The junction shows trimming of 5 bases on V and 1 base on J, plus 12 bases between the germline ends.